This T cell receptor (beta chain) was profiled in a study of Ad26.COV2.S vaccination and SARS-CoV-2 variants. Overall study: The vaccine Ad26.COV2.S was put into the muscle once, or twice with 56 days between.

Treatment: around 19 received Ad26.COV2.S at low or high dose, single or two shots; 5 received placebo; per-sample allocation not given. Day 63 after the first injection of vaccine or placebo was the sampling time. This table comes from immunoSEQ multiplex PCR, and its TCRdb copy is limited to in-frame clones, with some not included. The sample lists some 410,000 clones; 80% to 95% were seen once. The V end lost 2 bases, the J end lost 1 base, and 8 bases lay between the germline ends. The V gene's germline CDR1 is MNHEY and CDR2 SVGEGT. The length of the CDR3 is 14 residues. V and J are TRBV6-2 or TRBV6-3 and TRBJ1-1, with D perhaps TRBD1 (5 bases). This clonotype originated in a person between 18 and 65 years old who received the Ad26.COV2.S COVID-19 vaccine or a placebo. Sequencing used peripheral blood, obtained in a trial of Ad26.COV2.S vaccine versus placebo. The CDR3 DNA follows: TGTGCCAGCAGTTACACAAGGGGGAACACTGAAGCTTTCTTT. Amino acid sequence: CASSYTRGNTEAFF.